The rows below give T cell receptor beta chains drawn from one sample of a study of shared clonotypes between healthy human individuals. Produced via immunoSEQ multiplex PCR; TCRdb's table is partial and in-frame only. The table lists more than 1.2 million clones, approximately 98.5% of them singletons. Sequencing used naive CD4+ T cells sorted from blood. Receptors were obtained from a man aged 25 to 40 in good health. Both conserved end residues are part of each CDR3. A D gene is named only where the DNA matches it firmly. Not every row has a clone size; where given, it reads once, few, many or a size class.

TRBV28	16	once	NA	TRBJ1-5	TGTGCCAGCAGTTTATGGGGGGGCGGGGGCAATCAGCCCCAGCATTTT	CASSLWGGGGNQPQHF
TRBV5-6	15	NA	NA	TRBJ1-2	TGTGCCAGCAGCTTGGTATCGAGCCGAGCCTATGGCTACACCTTC	CASSLVSSRAYGYTF
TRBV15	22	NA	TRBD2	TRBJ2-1	TGTGCCACCAGCAGAGGGTACCCTATGACTAGCGGGAGGGCCAGCTCCCACAATGAGCAGTTCTTC	CATSRGYPMTSGRASSHNEQFF
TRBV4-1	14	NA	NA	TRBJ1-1	TGCGCCAGCAGCCAAGTGATCCGGAACACTGAAGCTTTCTTT	CASSQVIRNTEAFF
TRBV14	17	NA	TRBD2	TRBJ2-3	TGTGCCAGCAGCCAAGGAGGGACTAGCGTTCCTTTTGGTACGCAGTATTTT	CASSQGGTSVPFGTQYF
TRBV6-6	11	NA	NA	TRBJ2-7	TGTGCCAGCAGTTCACAGGGATGGCAGTACTTC	CASSSQGWQYF
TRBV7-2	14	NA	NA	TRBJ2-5	TGTGCCAGCAGATACGGGACGTACCAAGAGACCCAGTACTTC	CASRYGTYQETQYF
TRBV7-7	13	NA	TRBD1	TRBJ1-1	TGTGCCAGCAGCACAGGGGTGAACACTGAAGCTTTCTTT	CASSTGVNTEAFF
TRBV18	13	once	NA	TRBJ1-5	TGTGCCAGCTCACCCAATCTAGATCAGCCCCAGCATTTT	CASSPNLDQPQHF
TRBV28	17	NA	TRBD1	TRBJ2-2	TGTGCCAGCAGTTTAGCAGGGGGCCTAGCAGGTACCGGGGAGCTGTTTTTT	CASSLAGGLAGTGELFF
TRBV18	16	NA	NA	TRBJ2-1	TGTGCCAGCTCACCGGGCGGGGCGCTCTCCTACAATGAGCAGTTCTTC	CASSPGGALSYNEQFF
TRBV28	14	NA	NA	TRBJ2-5	TGTGCCAGCAGTCGTCCGACGGGGCAAGAGACCCAGTACTTC	CASSRPTGQETQYF
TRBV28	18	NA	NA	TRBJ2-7	TGTGCCAGCAGTCAAACCGGGACGGTGATAGGACCAACCTACGAGCAGTACTTC	CASSQTGTVIGPTYEQYF
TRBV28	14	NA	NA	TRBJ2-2	TGTGCCAGCAGTTTGGGCCGGTTCACCGGGGAGCTGTTTTTT	CASSLGRFTGELFF
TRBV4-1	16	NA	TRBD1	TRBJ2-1	TGCGCCAGCAGCCGGATAGGACAGGGAGCTTACAATGAGCAGTTCTTC	CASSRIGQGAYNEQFF
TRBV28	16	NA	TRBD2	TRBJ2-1	TGTGCCAGCAGTTCCCTAGCGGCCAGCTCCTACAATGAGCAGTTCTTC	CASSSLAASSYNEQFF
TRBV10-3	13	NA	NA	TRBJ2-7	TGTGCCATCAGGGGGAGTCAACCCTACGAGCAGTACTTC	CAIRGSQPYEQYF
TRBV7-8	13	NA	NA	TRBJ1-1	TGTGCCAGCAGCCCCCAAAGCAGGGCTGAAGCTTTCTTT	CASSPQSRAEAFF
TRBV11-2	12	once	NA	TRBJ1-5	TGTGCCAGCAGCTTCTATAATCAGCCCCAGCATTTT	CASSFYNQPQHF
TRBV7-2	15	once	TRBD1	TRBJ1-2	TGTGCCAGCAGGATCAGACAGGGTATGAACTATGGCTACACCTTC	CASRIRQGMNYGYTF
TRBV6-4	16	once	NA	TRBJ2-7	TGTGCCAGCAGTGACCCCGGGACGGCTTACTCCTACGAGCAGTACTTC	CASSDPGTAYSYEQYF
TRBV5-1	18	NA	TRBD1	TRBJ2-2	TGCGCCAGCAGCTCGGCACAGGCCAGGGGGCTCGTGACCGGGGAGCTGTTTTTT	CASSSAQARGLVTGELFF
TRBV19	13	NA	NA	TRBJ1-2	TGTGCCAGTAGTATGCTTTCGGACTATGGCTACACCTTC	CASSMLSDYGYTF
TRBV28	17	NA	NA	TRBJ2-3	TGTGCCAGCATTACAACCAGGGGTAAATCTAGCACAGATACGCAGTATTTT	CASITTRGKSSTDTQYF
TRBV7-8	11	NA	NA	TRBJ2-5	TGTGCCAGCAGCCCTAGAGAGACCCAGTACTTC	CASSPRETQYF
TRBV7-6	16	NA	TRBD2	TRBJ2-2	TGTGCCAGCAGCTCGGAGACTAGCGGGAACACCGGGGAGCTGTTTTTT	CASSSETSGNTGELFF
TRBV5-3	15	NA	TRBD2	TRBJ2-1	TGTGCCAGCCGGCAAGGGACTAGCGGGAGCAATGAGCAGTTCTTC	CASRQGTSGSNEQFF
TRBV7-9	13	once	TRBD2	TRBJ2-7	TGTGCCAGCAGAATAGCGGGAGCCCCCGAGCAGTACTTC	CASRIAGAPEQYF
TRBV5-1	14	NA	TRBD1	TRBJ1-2	TGCGCCAGCAGCTTTTGGCCGACAGGGGATGGCTACACCTTC	CASSFWPTGDGYTF
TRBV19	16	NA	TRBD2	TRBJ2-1	TGTGCCAGGTGGAGGCTAGCGGGAACCTCCTACAATGAGCAGTTCTTC	CARWRLAGTSYNEQFF
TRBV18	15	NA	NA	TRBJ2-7	TGTGCCAGCTCACCAACACAGGGCATCTCCTACGAGCAGTACTTC	CASSPTQGISYEQYF
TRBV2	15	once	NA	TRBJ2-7	TGTGCCAGCAGGTCAGCAACCATACGGGTGGGACGGCAGTACTTC	CASRSATIRVGRQYF
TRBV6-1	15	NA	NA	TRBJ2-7	TGTGCCAGCCCCCCCACAGGGACACTAACCTACGAGCAGTACTTC	CASPPTGTLTYEQYF
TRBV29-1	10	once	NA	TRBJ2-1	TGCACCACCGGAGCCAATGAGCAGTTCTTC	CTTGANEQFF
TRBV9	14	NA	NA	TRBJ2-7	TGTGCCAGCAGCCCGTCCAGCGGCACCTACGAGCAGTACTTC	CASSPSSGTYEQYF
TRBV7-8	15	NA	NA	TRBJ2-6	TGTGCCAGCAGCCGACTAGACTCTGGGGCCAACGTCCTGACTTTC	CASSRLDSGANVLTF
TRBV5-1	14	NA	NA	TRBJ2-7	TGCGCCAGCAGCCCTAGGGGGGACCTCTACGAGCAGTACTTC	CASSPRGDLYEQYF
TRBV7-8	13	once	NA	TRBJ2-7	TGTGCCAGCAGCTATACAGGGACCTACGAGCAGTACTTC	CASSYTGTYEQYF
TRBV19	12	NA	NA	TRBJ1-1	TGTGCCAGTAAACAGGAGGACACTGAAGCTTTCTTT	CASKQEDTEAFF
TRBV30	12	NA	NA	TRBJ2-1	TGTGCCTGCGGACGGAACTACAATGAGCAGTTCTTC	CACGRNYNEQFF
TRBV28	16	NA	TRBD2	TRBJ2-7	TGTGCCAGCAGTTTCCTTAGCGGGAGGGATCGGTACGAGCAGTACTTC	CASSFLSGRDRYEQYF
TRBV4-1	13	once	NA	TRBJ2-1	TGCGCCAGCAGCCAAGACGGGCTCAATGAGCAGTTCTTC	CASSQDGLNEQFF
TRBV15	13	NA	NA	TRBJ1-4	TGTGCCACCAGCAGAGATAGCCGGGGGCGCCTCTTTTTT	CATSRDSRGRLFF
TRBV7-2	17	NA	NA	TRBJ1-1	TGTGCCAGCAGGAAAAAGGGGGGCCAGGTTCTCAGCACTGAAGCTTTCTTT	CASRKKGGQVLSTEAFF
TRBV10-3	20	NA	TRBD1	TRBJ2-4	TGTGCCATCAGTGTTGAGATGGACAGGGGAGGGGACCTAGCCAAAAACATTCAGTACTTC	CAISVEMDRGGDLAKNIQYF
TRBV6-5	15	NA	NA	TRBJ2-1	TGTGCCAGCAGTTGGACTGGGATGTCTTACAATGAGCAGTTCTTC	CASSWTGMSYNEQFF
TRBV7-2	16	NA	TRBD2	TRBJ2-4	TGTGCCAGCAGCTTAGCGACTAGCGGGAGACCAAGCATTCAGTACTTC	CASSLATSGRPSIQYF
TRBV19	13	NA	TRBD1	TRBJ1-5	TGTGCCAGTGGAAGACAGGGAAATCAGCCCCAGCATTTT	CASGRQGNQPQHF
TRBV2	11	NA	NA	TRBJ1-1	TGTGCCAGCCTCCGTGCGGCTGAAGCTTTCTTT	CASLRAAEAFF
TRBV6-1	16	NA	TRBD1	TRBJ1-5	TGTGCCAGCAGTGCCTACAGGGGGCGTGGGAATCAGCCCCAGCATTTT	CASSAYRGRGNQPQHF
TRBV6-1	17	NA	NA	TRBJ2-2	TGTGCCAGCAGTGAGCTCTCCGGCGTCGCGAACACCGGGGAGCTGTTTTTT	CASSELSGVANTGELFF
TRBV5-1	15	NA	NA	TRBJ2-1	TGCGCCAGCAGCTTGGCCGCAGGCACATACAATGAGCAGTTCTTC	CASSLAAGTYNEQFF
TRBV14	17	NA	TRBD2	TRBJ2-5	TGTGCCAGCAGCCAAGGCCTAGAGGGACTACCGATGGTGACCCAGTACTTC	CASSQGLEGLPMVTQYF
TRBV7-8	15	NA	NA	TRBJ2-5	TGTGCCAGCAGCTTAGAGTCAGGTTTTCAAGAGACCCAGTACTTC	CASSLESGFQETQYF
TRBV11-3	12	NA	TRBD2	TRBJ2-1	TGTGCCAGCAGCTTAGCGGGAGGCGAGCAGTTCTTC	CASSLAGGEQFF